Ten or more counts support the clone carrying this T cell receptor beta chain. Its target is not known. Unmatched junction bases numbered 0, after V lost 4 bases and J lost 5 bases. This CDR3 contains 11 residues. CDR1 is SQVTM, CDR2 ANQGSEA, per germline. TCRdb reanalysed the reads using MiXCR and keeps one entry per CDR3 protein. Among 300,000 or so distinct CDR3 sequences, roughly a tenth were seen once, and the ten largest hold more than 2.5%. This record comes from a study of T cell repertoires in cytomegalovirus infection. Study as a whole: Carrying CMV and the relevant HLA type showed in public TCR beta signatures. Study conclusions and caveats: CMV-specific TCR beta clonotypes restricted by HLA-C dominated the ex vivo response. Using cumulative public TCR beta family frequency, the authors identified those who carried CMV together with the relevant HLA.

The sequencing input was PBMCs. The chain links TRBV29-1 to TRBJ1-1; 8 bases align to TRBD1. This TCR was recovered from a human donor in good health (CMV status not recorded). Some clones in this sample may be carry-over from other donors' samples. The CDR3 DNA follows: TGCAGCGTTGGGACAGGGACTGAAGCTTTCTTT. This codes for CSVGTGTEAFF.